The clone carrying this T cell receptor beta chain has just one count. These data come from a study of blood T cell repertoires in COVID-19. On the study more broadly: The United States, Italy and Spain supplied acute and convalescent COVID-19 samples. The cDNA or gDNA used as material had been derived from T cells, B-cell-depleted T cells, or PBMCs.

Per the study methods: Amplification of reference gene primers provided the estimated nucleated cell counts. Profiled with immunoSEQ multiplex PCR; TCRdb holds only in-frame clones, not every one. Clone size and the V and J calls come from that table; the DNA yielded D and trimming. Among about 270,000 clones listed, about 87% were seen once. Clinical histories supplied by participants themselves formed the basis of cohort assignment. The length of the CDR3 is 15 residues. The junction had 8 bases not matched to a gene; V was cut back by 1 base and J by 4 bases. CDR1 and CDR2 (germline): SGHRS, YFSETQ.

The chain couples TRBV5-1 to TRBJ2-7; 7 bases agree with TRBD2. This sequence originates from a woman between 50 and 59 years old who had recovered from COVID-19. Sequencing was performed on PBMCs or T cells enriched from blood (not recorded which). CDR3: CASSLTSGRIYEQYF. The CDR3 DNA reads as TGCGCCAGCAGCTTGACTTCCGGGAGGATATACGAGCAGTACTTC. Filled out from reference TRBV5-1 and TRBJ2-7, the complete variable domain reads KAGVTQTPRYLIKTRGQQVTLSCSPISGHRSVSWYQQTPGQGLQFLFEYFSETQRNKGNFPGRFSGRQFSNSRSEMNVSTLELGDSALYLCASSLTSGRIYEQYFGPGTRLTVT.